Sequencing of this TCR beta chain was carried out in a study of blood T cell repertoires in COVID-19. Profiling relied on immunoSEQ multiplex PCR, and the TCRdb table lists in-frame clones only, not all of them. Of 250,000 to 300,000 clones listed, about 90% are singletons. The table lists this clone with a count of one. Those enrolled in Seattle joined during active infection and were followed longitudinally afterward. Germline V CDR1 and CDR2: LNHNV, YYDKDF (reference sequence). Trimming took 1 base from V and 6 from J; bases not matched to a gene: 2. The CDR3 covers 13 residues. The sequencing sample was made of peripheral blood. V and J are TRBV15 and TRBJ2-7; TRBD2 matches at 8 bases. This clonotype was sampled from a woman aged 25 to 39 with COVID-19, enrolled during active disease. DNA of the CDR3: TGTGCCACCAGCAGAGCGGGAGGGTTCGAGCAGTACTTC. Residues: CATSRAGGFEQYF.